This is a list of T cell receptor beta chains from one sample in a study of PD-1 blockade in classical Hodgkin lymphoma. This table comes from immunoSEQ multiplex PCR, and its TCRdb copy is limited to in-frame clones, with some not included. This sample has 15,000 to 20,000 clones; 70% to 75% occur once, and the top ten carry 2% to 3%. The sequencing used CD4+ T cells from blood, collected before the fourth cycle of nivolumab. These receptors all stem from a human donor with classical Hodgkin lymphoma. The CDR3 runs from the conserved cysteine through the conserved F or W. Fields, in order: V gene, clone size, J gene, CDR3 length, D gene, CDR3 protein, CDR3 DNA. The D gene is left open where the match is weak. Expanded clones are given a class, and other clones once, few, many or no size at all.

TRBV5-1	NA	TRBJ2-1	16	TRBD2	CASSYGLAGGPGEQFF	TGCGCCAGCAGCTACGGACTAGCGGGAGGGCCGGGTGAGCAGTTCTTC
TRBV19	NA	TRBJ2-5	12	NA	CASSIQQETQYF	TGTGCCAGTAGTATCCAGCAAGAGACCCAGTACTTC
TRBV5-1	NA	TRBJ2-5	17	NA	CASSFGFTELHRETQYF	TGCGCCAGCAGCTTTGGTTTCACGGAGCTGCATCGGGAGACCCAGTACTTC
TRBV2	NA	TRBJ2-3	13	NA	CASSESLWDTGYF	TGTGCCAGCAGTGAATCGTTATGGGACACGGGGTATTTT
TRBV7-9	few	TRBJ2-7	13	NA	CASSLRGIREQYF	TGTGCCAGCAGCTTAAGGGGCATTCGGGAGCAGTACTTC
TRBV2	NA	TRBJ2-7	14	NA	CASSDQGLGYEQYF	TGTGCCAGCAGTGATCAGGGGTTGGGTTACGAGCAGTACTTC
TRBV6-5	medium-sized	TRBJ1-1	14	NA	CASSYSKGETEAFF	TGTGCCAGCAGTTACTCGAAGGGTGAGACTGAAGCTTTCTTT
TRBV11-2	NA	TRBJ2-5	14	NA	CASSFRQSQETQYF	TGTGCCAGCAGCTTTCGACAGTCCCAAGAGACCCAGTACTTC
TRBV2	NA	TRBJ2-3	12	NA	CASSQEQGTQYF	TGTGCCAGCAGTCAGGAACAGGGTACGCAGTATTTT
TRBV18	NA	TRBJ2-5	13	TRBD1	CASSPRGQETQYF	TGTGCCAGCTCACCTAGGGGGCAGGAGACCCAGTACTTC
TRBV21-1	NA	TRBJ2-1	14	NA	CASIQDSLGNEQFF	TGTGCCAGCATCCAGGACAGTCTGGGCAATGAGCAGTTCTTC
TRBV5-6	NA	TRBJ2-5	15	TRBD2	CASSSSGLAEETQYF	TGTGCCAGCAGCTCAAGCGGACTAGCGGAAGAGACCCAGTACTTC
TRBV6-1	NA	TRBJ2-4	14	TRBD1	CATSPRDREGNQYF	TGTGCCACATCCCCCCGGGACAGGGAAGGGAATCAGTACTTC
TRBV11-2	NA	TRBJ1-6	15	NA	CASSLNSRANSPLHF	TGTGCCAGCAGCTTAAATTCCAGGGCTAATTCACCCCTCCACTTT
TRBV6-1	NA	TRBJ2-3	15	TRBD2	CASSELAGSTDTQYF	TGTGCCAGCAGTGAACTAGCGGGGAGCACAGATACGCAGTATTTT
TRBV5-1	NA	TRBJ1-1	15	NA	CASSLAAGIHTEAFF	TGCGCCAGCAGCTTGGCCGCGGGCATACACACTGAAGCTTTCTTT
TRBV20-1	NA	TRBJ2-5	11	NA	CSARSFGTQYF	TGCAGTGCTAGATCGTTCGGGACCCAGTACTTC
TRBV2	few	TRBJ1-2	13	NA	CASRVDGGWGYTF	TGTGCCAGCCGTGTTGATGGGGGCTGGGGCTACACCTTC
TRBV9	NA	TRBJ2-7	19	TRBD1	CASSATLGPGTGEAYEQYF	TGTGCCAGCAGCGCGACGTTGGGCCCCGGGACAGGGGAGGCCTACGAGCAGTACTTC
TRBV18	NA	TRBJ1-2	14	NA	CASSPDRTLYGYTF	TGTGCCAGCTCGCCTGACAGGACCCTCTATGGCTACACCTTC
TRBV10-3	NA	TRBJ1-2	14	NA	CAISPHGANYGYTF	TGTGCCATCAGTCCTCACGGAGCTAACTATGGCTACACCTTC
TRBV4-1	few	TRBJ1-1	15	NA	CASSQVSWQDQGAFF	TGCGCCAGCAGCCAAGTTTCCTGGCAGGACCAGGGAGCTTTCTTT
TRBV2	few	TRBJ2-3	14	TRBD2	CATTPGGRVDTQYF	TGTGCCACAACCCCGGGGGGGCGGGTAGATACGCAGTATTTT
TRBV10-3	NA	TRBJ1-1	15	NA	CAIRNVGRSNTEAFF	TGTGCCATTAGAAATGTTGGGCGGTCGAACACTGAAGCTTTCTTT
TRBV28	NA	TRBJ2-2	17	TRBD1	CASSLPDRGRWTGELFF	TGTGCCAGCAGTTTACCAGACAGGGGGCGATGGACCGGGGAGCTGTTTTTT
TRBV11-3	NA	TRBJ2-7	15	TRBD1	CASSFVGTGPYEQYF	TGTGCCAGCAGCTTTGTGGGGACAGGACCCTACGAGCAGTACTTC
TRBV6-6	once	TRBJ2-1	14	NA	CASSRRANYNEQFF	TGTGCCAGCAGTCGACGCGCGAACTACAATGAGCAGTTCTTC
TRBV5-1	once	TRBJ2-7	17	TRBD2	CASSLAVGSGGAVEQYF	TGCGCCAGCAGCTTGGCCGTGGGGAGCGGGGGGGCTGTTGAGCAGTACTTC
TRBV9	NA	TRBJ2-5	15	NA	CASSVAGFLQETQYF	TGTGCCAGCAGCGTAGCGGGGTTCCTACAAGAGACCCAGTACTTC
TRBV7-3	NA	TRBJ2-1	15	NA	CASSISGTGNNEQFF	TGTGCCAGCAGCATATCCGGGACTGGGAACAATGAGCAGTTCTTC
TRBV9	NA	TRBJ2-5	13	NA	CASSVAGGETQYF	TGTGCCAGCAGCGTAGCAGGGGGGGAGACCCAGTACTTC
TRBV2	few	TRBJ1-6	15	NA	CASSESAPNNSPLHF	TGTGCCAGCAGTGAAAGTGCACCTAATAATTCACCCCTCCACTTT
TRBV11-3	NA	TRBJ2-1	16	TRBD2	CASSLRGGLSYNEQFF	TGTGCCAGCAGCTTACGGGGGGGCCTTTCCTACAATGAGCAGTTCTTC
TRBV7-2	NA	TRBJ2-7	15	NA	CASSLISSGAYEQYF	TGTGCCAGCAGCTTAATAAGCAGCGGAGCCTACGAGCAGTACTTC
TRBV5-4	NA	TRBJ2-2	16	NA	CASSLAGRSNTGELFF	TGTGCCAGCAGCTTGGCGGGTCGTTCGAACACCGGGGAGCTGTTTTTT
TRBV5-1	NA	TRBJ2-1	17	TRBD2	CASSDWTSGSLVNEQFF	TGCGCCAGCAGCGACTGGACTAGCGGGAGTCTTGTGAATGAGCAGTTCTTC
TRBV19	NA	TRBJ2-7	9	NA	CATSYEQYF	TGTGCCACCTCCTACGAGCAGTACTTC